The present T cell receptor (beta chain) was sequenced within a study of CD8 T cells in ankylosing spondylitis. Germline V gene sequence: CDR1 MGHRA, CDR2 YSYEKL. The V and J ends lost 2 bases and 5 bases respectively, with 12 bases between them. This CDR3 comprises 14 residues. With molecular barcodes, quantitative 5'-RACE was used to make the TCR beta libraries. TCRdb fed the 5' RACE reads into MiXCR, producing one record per CDR3 protein. The sample yields hundreds of thousands of distinct CDR3 sequences, 20% to 25% seen once. This clonotype was counted a few times. This receptor was identified in a male donor with ankylosing spondylitis or in good health (not recorded which). This chain uses TRBV4-1 with TRBJ2-5; perhaps TRBD1 as D (6 bases). The specimen was blood, either unsorted or a sorted T cell fraction (not recorded which). In DNA, the CDR3 is TGCGCCAGCAGCCAACCGACAGGACAGGAGACCCAGTACTTC. This encodes CASSQPTGQETQYF.